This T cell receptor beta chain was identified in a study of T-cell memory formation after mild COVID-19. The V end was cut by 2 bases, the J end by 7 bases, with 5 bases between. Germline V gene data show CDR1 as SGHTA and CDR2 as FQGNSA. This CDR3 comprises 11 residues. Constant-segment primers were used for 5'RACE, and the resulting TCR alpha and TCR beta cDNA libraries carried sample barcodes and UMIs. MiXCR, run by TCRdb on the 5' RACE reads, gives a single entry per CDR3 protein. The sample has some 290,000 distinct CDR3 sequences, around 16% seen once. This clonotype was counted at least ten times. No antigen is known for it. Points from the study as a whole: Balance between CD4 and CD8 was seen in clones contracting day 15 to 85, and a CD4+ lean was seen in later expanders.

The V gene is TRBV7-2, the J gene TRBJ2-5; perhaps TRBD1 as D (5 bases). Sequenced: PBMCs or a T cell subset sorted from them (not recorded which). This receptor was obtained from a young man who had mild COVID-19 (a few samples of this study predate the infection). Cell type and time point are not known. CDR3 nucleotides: TGTGCCAGCAGCTTAAGGGGGACCCAGTACTTC. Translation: CASSLRGTQYF.